A single sample is the source of the 7 T cell receptor beta chains below, sequenced in a study of cytomegalovirus exposure and HLA in healthy donors. Sequenced by immunoSEQ multiplex PCR; TCRdb stores in-frame clones only, minus some. The sample lists 260,000 or so clones; 80% to 90% were seen once. The sequencing sample was made of PBMCs. The receptor set was obtained from a man between 18 and 29 years old in good health and CMV-seronegative.

The chain joins TRBV6-1 to TRBJ2-7; 9 nucleotides agree with TRBD1. CDR1 is MNHNS and CDR2 is SASEGT in the germline V gene. The CDR3 extends over 14 amino acids. Trimming at V came to 7 bases and at J to 4 bases, leaving 8 bases not matched to a gene. CDR3: CASTRTGALYEQYF. The CDR3, as DNA: TGTGCCAGCACCAGGACAGGGGCATTATACGAGCAGTACTTC.

Turning to this clone: This CDR3 is missing its conserved last phenylalanine or tryptophan, likely due to a read error. The limits of the CDR3 on the DNA are not certain, so only TCRdb's listed CDR3 is given. The rearrangement uses TRBV1 and TRBJ1-6; the listed D gene, TRBD1, was not tested against the DNA. TRBV1 corresponds to a pseudogene. The CDR3 region is 14 residues in length, termini included. CDR3 amino acids: CTSSQARHQPGILV.

The CDR3 region has the DNA TGCAGCGTTCTAAAGGGGGCCAAAGCCTACAATGAGCAGTTCTTC. This encodes CSVLKGAKAYNEQFF. The chain recombines TRBV29-1 with TRBJ2-1; 7 positions agree with TRBD1. J was trimmed by 2 bases and V by 5 bases; bases with no gene match: 9. The length of the CDR3 is 15 residues. Germline V gene data show CDR1 as SQVTM and CDR2 as ANQGSEA.

V usage is TRBV7-2 and J usage is TRBJ2-7; 8 bases fit TRBD1. CDR3 length: 15 amino acids. From germline, CDR1 is SGHTA and CDR2 FQGNSA. J gave up 5 bases and V 4 bases, and 10 bases lay outside the gene matches. The CDR3 sequence is CASSSQGVSSHEQYF. Here the CDR3 DNA reads TGTGCCAGCAGCTCACAGGGGGTATCGTCCCACGAGCAGTACTTC.

The gene calls are TRBV6-6 and TRBJ2-7, with D perhaps TRBD2 (6 bases). V lost 1 base and J lost 6, with 7 bases in between. CDR1 MNHNY and CDR2 SVGAGI come from the germline V gene (reference sequence). The CDR3 runs to 12 residues. The CDR3 sequence: CASSYFGGEQYF. CDR3 sequence (DNA): TGTGCCAGCAGTTACTTCGGGGGCGAGCAGTACTTC.

This chain connects TRBV29-1 to TRBJ1-5, with 8 bases identical to TRBD1. The length of the CDR3 is 14 residues. Germline V CDR1 and CDR2: SQVTM, ANQGSEA. Unmatched junction bases numbered 4, after V lost 5 bases and J lost 1 base. CDR3 bases: TGCAGCGTTCTGGACAGGGTCAGCAATCAGCCCCAGCATTTT. Residues: CSVLDRVSNQPQHF.

V gene TRBV7-2 combines with J gene TRBJ2-3; weak D call: TRBD2 (6 bases). Germline CDR1 SGHTA, CDR2 FQGNSA. The CDR3 covers 14 residues. V lost 4 bases, J lost 4 bases, and 12 bases lay in between. The CDR3 loop reads CASSYTAGSDTQYF. In nucleotides, the CDR3 is TGTGCCAGCAGCTACACTGCGGGGTCAGATACGCAGTATTTT.